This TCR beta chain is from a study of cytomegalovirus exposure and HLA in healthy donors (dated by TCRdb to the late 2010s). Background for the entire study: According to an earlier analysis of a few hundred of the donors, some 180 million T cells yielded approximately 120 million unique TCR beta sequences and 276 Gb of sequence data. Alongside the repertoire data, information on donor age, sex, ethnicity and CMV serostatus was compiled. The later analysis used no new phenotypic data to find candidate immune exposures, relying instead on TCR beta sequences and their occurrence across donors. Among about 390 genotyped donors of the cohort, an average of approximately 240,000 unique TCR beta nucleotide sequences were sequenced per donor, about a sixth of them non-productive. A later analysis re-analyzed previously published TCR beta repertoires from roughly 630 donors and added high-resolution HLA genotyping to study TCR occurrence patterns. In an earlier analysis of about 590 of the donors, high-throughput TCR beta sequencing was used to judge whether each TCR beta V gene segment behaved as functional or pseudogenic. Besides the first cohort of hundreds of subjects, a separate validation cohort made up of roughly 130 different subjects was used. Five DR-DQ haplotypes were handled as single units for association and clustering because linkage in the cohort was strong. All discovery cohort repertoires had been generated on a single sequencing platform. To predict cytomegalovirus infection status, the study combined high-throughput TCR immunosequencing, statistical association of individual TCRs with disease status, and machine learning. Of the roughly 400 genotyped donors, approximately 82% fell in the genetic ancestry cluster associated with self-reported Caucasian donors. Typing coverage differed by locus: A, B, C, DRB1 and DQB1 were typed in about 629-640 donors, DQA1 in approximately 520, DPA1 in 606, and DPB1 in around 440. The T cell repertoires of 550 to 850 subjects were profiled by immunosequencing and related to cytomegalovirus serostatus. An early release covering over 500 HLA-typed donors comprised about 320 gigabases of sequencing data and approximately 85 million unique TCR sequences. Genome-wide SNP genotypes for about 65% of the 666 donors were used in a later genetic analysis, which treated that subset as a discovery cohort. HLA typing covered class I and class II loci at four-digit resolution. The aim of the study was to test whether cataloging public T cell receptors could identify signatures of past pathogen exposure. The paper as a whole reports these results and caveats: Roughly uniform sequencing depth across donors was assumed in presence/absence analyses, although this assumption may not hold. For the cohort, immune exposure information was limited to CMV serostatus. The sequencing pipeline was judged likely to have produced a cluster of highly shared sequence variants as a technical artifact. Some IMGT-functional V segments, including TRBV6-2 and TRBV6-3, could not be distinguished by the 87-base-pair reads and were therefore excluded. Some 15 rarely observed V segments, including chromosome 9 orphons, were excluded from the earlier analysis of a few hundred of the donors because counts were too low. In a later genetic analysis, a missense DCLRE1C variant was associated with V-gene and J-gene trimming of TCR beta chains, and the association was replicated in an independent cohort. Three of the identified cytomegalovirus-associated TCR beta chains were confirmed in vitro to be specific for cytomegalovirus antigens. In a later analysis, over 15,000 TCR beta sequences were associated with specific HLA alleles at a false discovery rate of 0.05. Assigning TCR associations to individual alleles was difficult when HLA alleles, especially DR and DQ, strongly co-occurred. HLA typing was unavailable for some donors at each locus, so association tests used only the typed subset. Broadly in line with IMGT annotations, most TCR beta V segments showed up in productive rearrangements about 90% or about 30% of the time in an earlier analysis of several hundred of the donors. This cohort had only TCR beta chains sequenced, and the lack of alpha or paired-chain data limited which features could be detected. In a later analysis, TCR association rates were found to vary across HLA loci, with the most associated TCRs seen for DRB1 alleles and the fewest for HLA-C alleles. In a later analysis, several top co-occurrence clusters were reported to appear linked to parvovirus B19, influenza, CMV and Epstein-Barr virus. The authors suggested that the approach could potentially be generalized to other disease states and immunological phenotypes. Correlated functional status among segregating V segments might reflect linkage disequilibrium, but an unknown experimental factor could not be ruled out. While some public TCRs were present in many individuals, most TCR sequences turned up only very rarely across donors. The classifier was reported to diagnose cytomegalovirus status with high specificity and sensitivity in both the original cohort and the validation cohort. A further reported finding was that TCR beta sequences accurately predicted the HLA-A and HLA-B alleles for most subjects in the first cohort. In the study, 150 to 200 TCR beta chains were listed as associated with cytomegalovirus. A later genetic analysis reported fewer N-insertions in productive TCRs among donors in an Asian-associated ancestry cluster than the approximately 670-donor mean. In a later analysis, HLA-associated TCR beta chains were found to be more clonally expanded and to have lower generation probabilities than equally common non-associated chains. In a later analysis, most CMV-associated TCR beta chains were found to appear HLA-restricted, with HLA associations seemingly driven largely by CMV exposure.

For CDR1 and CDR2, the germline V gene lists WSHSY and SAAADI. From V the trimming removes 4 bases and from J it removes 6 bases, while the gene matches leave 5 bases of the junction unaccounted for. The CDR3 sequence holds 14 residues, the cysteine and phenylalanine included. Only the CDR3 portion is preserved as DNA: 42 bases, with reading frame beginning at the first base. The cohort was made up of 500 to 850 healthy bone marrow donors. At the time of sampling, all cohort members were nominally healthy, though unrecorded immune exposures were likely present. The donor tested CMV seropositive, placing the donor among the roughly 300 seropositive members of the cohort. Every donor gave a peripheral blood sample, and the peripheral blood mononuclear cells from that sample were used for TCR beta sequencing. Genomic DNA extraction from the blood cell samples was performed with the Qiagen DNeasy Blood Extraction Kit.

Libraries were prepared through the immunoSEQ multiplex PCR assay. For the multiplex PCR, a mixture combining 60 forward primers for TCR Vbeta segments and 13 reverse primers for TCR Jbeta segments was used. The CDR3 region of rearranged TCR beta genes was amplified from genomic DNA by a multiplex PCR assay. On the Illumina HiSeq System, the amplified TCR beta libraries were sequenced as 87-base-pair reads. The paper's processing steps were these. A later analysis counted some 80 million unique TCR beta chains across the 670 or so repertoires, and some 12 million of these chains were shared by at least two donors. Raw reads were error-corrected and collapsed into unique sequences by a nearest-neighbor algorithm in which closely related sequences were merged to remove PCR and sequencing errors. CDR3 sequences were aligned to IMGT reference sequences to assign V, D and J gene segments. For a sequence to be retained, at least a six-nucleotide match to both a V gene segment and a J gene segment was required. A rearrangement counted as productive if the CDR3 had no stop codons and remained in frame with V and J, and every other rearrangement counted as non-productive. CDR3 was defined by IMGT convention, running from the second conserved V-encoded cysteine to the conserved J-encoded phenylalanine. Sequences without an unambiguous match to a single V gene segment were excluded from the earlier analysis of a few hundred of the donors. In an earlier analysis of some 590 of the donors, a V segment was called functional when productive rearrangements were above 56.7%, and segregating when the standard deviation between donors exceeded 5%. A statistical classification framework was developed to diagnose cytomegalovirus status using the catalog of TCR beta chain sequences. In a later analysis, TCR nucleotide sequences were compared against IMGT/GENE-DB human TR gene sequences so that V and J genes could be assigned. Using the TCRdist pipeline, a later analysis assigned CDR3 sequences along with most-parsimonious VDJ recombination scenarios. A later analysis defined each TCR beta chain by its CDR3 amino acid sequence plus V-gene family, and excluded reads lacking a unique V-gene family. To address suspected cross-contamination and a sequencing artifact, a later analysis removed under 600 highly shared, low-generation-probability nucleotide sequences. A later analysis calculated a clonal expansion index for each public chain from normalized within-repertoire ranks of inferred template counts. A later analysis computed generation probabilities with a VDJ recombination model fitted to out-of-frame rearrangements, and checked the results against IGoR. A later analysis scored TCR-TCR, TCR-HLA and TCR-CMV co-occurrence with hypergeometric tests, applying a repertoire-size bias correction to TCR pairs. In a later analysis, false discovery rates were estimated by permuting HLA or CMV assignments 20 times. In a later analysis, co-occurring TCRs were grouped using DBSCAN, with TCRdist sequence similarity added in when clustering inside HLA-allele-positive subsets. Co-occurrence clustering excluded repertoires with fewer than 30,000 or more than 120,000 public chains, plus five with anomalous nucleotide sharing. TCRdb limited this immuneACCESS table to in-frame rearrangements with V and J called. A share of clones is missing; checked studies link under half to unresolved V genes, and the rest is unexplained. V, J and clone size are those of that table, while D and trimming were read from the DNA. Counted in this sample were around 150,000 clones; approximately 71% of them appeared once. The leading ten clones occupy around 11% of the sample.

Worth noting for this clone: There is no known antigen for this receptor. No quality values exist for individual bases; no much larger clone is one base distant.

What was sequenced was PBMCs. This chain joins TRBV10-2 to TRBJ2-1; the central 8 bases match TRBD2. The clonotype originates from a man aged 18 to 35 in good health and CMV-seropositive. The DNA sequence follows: TGCGCCAGCAGTGGCCTAGCGGGCCGCAATGAGCAGTTCTTC. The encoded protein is CASSGLAGRNEQFF.